The source of this T cell receptor (beta chain) is a study of T-cell reconstitution after alpha-beta-depleted transplantation in children. CDR3 length equals 16 residues. CDR1 is LGHNA and CDR2 is YSLEER in the germline V gene. V lost 4 bases, J lost 3 bases, and 5 bases stayed unmatched. This clonotype was found many times. Unique molecular identifiers featured in how the TCRbeta library was prepared. TCRdb itself ran the PCR reads through MiXCR, one entry per CDR3 protein. Counted here are some 530,000 distinct CDR3 sequences, under 15% occurring once; the ten biggest clones make up over 5.5%. The chain carries TRBV4-3 and TRBJ2-1, with 11 bases fitting TRBD2. The receptor's source is a human donor who donated a stem cell graft to a child with combined immunodeficiency. The sample was PBMCs from the stem cell graft donor, taken from the stem cell graft. The CDR3 nucleotides read TGCGCCAGCAGCCCCAGACTAGCGGGAATCTACAATGAGCAGTTCTTC. This codes for CASSPRLAGIYNEQFF.